This T cell receptor beta chain was identified during a study of neurological immune-mediated disorders. In germline, CDR1 is DFQATT, CDR2 SNEGSKA (reference sequence). V was trimmed by 3 bases and J by 5 bases, leaving 8 bases between them. This CDR3 is built from 11 residues. Time point noted: longitudinal time-point 1 (baseline). A total of 2 million PBMCs stored at -80 degrees C provided the unsorted libraries. 5'RACE with 10-nucleotide random UMIs generated the cDNA. TCRdb recomputed calls from the 5' RACE reads with MiXCR, one row per CDR3 protein. The sample contains tens of thousands of distinct CDR3 sequences, around 15% of which appear only once. This clonotype was counted only a few times.

The receptor was isolated from a female donor with HTLV-1-associated myelopathy (HAM/TSP). The sample taken for sequencing was PBMCs. The J gene is TRBJ2-7, the V gene TRBV20-1; no clear D gene. CDR3 region: CSARGQDEQYF. CDR3 DNA sequence: TGCAGTGCTAGGGGCCAGGACGAGCAGTACTTC.